This TCR beta chain was captured by sequencing in a study of CD8 T cells in cerebrospinal fluid in Alzheimer's disease. TCRdb re-called the 10x single-cell sequencing reads, yielding one record per CDR3 amino acid sequence without DNA. The data show roughly 1,500 distinct CDR3 sequences, and the top ten clones hold roughly 19%. CDR3 length: 13 residues. From germline, CDR1 is GTSNPN and CDR2 SVGIG (reference sequence). This clonotype is deemed medium-sized by its frequency. This sequence joins TRBV30 and TRBJ1-1. This clonotype originated in a human donor with mild cognitive impairment. Sequencing input: cerebrospinal fluid. CDR3 residues: CAWSVQGLAEAFF.